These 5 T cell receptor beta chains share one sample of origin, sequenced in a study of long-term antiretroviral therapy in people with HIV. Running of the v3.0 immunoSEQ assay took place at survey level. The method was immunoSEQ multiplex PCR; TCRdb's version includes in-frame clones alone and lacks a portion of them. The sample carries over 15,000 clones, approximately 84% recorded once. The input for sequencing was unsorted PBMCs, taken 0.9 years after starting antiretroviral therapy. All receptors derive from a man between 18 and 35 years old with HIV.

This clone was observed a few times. This CDR3 reads CASSLKGSSPLHF. In DNA, the CDR3 is TGTGCCAGCAGCTTAAAGGGGTCCTCACCCCTCCACTTT. The chain joins TRBV5-8 to TRBJ1-6; weak D call: TRBD1 (5 bases). Trimming left V 2 bases short and J 10 bases short, with 10 bases between. CDR3 length: 13 residues. Per germline, CDR1 SGHTS and CDR2 YDEGEE.

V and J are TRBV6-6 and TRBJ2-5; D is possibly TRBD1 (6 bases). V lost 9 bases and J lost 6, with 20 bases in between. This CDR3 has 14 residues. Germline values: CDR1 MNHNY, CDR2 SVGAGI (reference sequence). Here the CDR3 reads CARLRQVMVQTQYF. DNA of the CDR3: TGTGCCAGACTTCGACAGGTAATGGTCCAGACCCAGTACTTC.

CDR3 nucleotide sequence: TGTGCCATCGGGTTTGCAGACTATGGCTACACCTTC. Protein: CAIGFADYGYTF. The chain is built from TRBV10-3 and TRBJ1-2; D unclear. Per germline, CDR1 ENHRY and CDR2 SYGVKD. The CDR3 contains 12 residues. Trimming cost V 8 bases and J 3 bases, with 10 bases left between them.

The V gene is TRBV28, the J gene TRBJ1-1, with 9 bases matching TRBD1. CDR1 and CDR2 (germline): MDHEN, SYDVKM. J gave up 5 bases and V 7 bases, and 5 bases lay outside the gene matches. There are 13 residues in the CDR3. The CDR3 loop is CASNQQGATEAFF. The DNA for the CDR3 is TGTGCCAGCAATCAACAGGGGGCGACTGAAGCTTTCTTT.

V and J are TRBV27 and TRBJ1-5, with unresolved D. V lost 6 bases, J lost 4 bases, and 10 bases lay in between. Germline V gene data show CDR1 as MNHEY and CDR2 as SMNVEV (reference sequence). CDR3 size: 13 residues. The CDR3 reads CASRPSGNQPQHF. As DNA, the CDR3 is TGTGCCAGCAGGCCAAGTGGGAATCAGCCCCAGCATTTT.